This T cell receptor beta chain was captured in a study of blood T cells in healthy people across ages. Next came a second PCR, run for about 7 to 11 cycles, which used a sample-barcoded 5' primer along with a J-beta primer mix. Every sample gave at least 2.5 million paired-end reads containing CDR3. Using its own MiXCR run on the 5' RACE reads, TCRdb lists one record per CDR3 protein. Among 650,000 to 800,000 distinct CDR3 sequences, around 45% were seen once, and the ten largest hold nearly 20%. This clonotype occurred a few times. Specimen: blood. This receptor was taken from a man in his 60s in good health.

CDR3 region: CASIGDRLSTDTQYF. The CDR3 DNA reads as TGTGCCAGCATCGGGGACAGGCTCTCTACAGATACGCAGTATTTT. The chain employs TRBV5-5 and TRBJ2-3, with TRBD1 matching over 8 bases. CDR1 is SGHKS and CDR2 is YYEKEE in the germline V gene (reference sequence). Trimming cost V 6 bases and J 3 bases; bases outside gene matches: 9. This CDR3 is built from 15 residues.